Listed here is a single T cell receptor beta chain. This clone was counted between two and nine times. Its cognate antigen has yet to be identified. Nothing much larger sits one base from this clone, and base qualities are not available. TCR CDR3 regions were amplified from genomic DNA by multiplex PCR using the deep immunoSEQ assay. Extracted genomic DNA from each cell subset was spread evenly across all wells of several immunoSEQ 96-well plates, with each plate serving as a replicate. For sorted subsets, approximately 200 ng of genomic DNA, equivalent to 30,000 or so T cell genomes, went into each replicate PCR. Purified libraries were measured with a Qubit 3.0 fluorometer, size-checked on a Bioanalyzer 2100, and measured again with the KAPA Library Quantification kit. Every immunoSEQ 96-well plate was sequenced on a separate single-read 150-cycle Illumina NextSeq 550 flow cell. The study's processing was this. The immunoSEQ output contained only junctional sequences without quality scores, so filtering could not match that applied to full-length reads. Sequences were annotated with PyIR, a Python wrapper for IgBLAST v1.9, and V/J genes and CDR3 were assigned using IMGT germline references. Any read was removed if the V/J assignment was weak (E-value above 1e-6), the CDR3 was missing, or the read contained stop codons, out-of-frame junctions, or ambiguous translated residues. V3J clonotypes were defined by identical inferred V gene, J gene, and CDR3 amino acid sequence. Percentage overlap between repertoires was computed as shared unique clonotypes divided by the size of the smaller repertoire. Repertoire richness was assessed with RTK rarefaction, the Chao1 estimator, and Recon v2.1 estimates of unobserved clonotypes. Generation probabilities were computed with OLGA for all TCRbeta clonotypes obtained by the gDNA method from several donors. Here the immuneACCESS table is served through TCRdb, limited to in-frame sequences with V and J called. Missing clones are a known gap in these copies; in checked studies unresolved V genes cover under half, and the rest lacks a known reason. Clonal size and the V and J genes are those of that table, whereas D and trimming came from the DNA. For this sample there are a few hundred thousand clones; 60% to 80% appear just once. Of the sample, around 10% falls within the top ten clones.

This entry comes from a study of shared clonotypes between healthy human individuals (dated by TCRdb to about 2020). About the investigation overall: Three men and a couple of women, aged 18 to 49 years, made up the cohort. For each donor, three plates each were used for CD4 naive and CD4 memory, two plates were used for CD8 naive, and one plate was used for CD8 memory. To estimate repertoire size and how much clonotype sharing occurs between individuals, the study deeply sequenced the blood TCR repertoires of roughly 5 healthy adults. Libraries were prepared and TCR repertoires were sequenced by different laboratories using diverse techniques, in order to increase sequencing depth and limit assay-specific biases. Between about 0.9 and 10 billion PBMCs per donor were obtained by leukapheresis.

General conclusions and limits of the study: Incomplete sequencing was indicated by rarefaction of sorted-subset datasets, despite the large sequencing depth. Pairwise subsampling indicated that sequencing depth was expected to affect the degree of clonotype sharing among donors. Compared with non-shared clonotypes, clonotypes shared by all four sorted-subset donors had higher generation probabilities. The genetic and exposure-history diversity represented was limited by the small number of donors. Estimated clonotype richness was generally larger for naive than for memory subsets. Sharing across several donors was observed for roughly 5% of naive CD4, 3% to 3.5% of naive CD8, about 2.3% of memory CD4, and less than 0.45% of memory CD8 clonotypes. Only blood was sampled, and tissue TCR repertoires likely differ from those in blood.

Donors were healthy HIV-negative adults with no recently reported acute infections or vaccinations. Every donor was a Caucasian adult residing in Nashville, Tennessee, USA. CD4+ T cells were enriched by magnetic negative selection, after which naive cells were positively selected on CD45RA and the negative fraction was taken as the memory subset. Blood was obtained by leukapheresis, after which PBMCs were separated by Ficoll-Histopaque density gradient centrifugation and cryopreserved in liquid nitrogen vapor phase. Analytical flow cytometry was used to check the purity and quantity of every magnetically sorted T cell population. Genomic DNA was isolated from each sorted fraction and quantified by UV absorbance on a Nanodrop 2000c. This receptor was taken from a man aged 25 to 40 in good health. The sequenced sample was memory CD4+ T cells sorted from blood. The sample's cell subset or site label is to be understood as: CD45RA-negative fraction.

The sequence in DNA is TGTGCCAGCAGTGTGAGGAAGACTGAAGCTTTCTTT. This yields the protein CASSVRKTEAFF. The V and J segments used are TRBV28 and TRBJ1-1, with the identity of the D gene unclear. Based on the germline V gene, the CDR1 and CDR2 sequences are MDHEN and SYDVKM. The junction carries 9 bases between V and J, which are trimmed by 5 bases and 5 bases respectively. Inclusive of the bounding cysteine and phenylalanine, the CDR3 is 12 residues long. Left in the record is the CDR3 DNA by itself, 36 bases read in frame from the first base.